These T cell receptor beta chains were read from a single sample in a study of blood T cell repertoires in COVID-19. Clones were sequenced by immunoSEQ multiplex PCR, and TCRdb holds only the in-frame ones, with some missing. The sample lists over 100,000 clones; around 80% were seen once. The source material was peripheral blood. The source of these receptors is a woman in her sixties with acute or convalescent COVID-19. Each CDR3 is given with its conserved first and last residue. The D gene is left open where the match is weak. For some rows the clone size is stated as once, few or many, or as a class when expanded; others skip it.

J gene	D gene	V gene	clone size	CDR3 DNA	CDR3 protein
TRBJ1-4	.	TRBV6-6	few	TGTGCCAGCAGTTACCCCACGGACCGAGGGGAAAAACTGTTTTTT	CASSYPTDRGEKLFF
TRBJ1-5	.	TRBV5-8	.	TGTGCCAGCAGCTTGGTTGGGGAGGGCCAGCCCCAGCATTTT	CASSLVGEGQPQHF
TRBJ2-6	TRBD1	TRBV9	.	TGTGCCAGCAGCGTAGAAGGAGGACAGGTGGAGTCCTCTGGGGCCAACGTCCTGACTTTC	CASSVEGGQVESSGANVLTF
TRBJ1-3	.	TRBV21-1	.	TGTGCCAGCAGTCCGGACAGGGCGCTAGGAAACACCATATATTTT	CASSPDRALGNTIYF
TRBJ1-2	TRBD1	TRBV6-5	.	TGTGCCAGCAGCAGGACAGGCTATGGCTACACCTTC	CASSRTGYGYTF
TRBJ2-3	.	TRBV2	.	TGTGCCAGCATTCTGCGGGACCGTCGCACAGATACGCAGTATTTT	CASILRDRRTDTQYF
TRBJ1-1	.	TRBV5-1	once	TGCGCCAGCAGCTTGCGCAGTGAGAACACTGAAGCTTTCTTT	CASSLRSENTEAFF
TRBJ1-1	.	TRBV18	.	TGTGCCAGCTCACCAGATCAGGGCCCGAACACTGAAGCTTTCTTT	CASSPDQGPNTEAFF
TRBJ1-5	.	TRBV12-3/TRBV12-4	once	TGTGCCAGCAGTTTTGAAATGGGCCAGCCCCAGCATTTT	CASSFEMGQPQHF
TRBJ1-1	.	TRBV3-1/TRBV3-2	few	TGTGCCAGCAGCCAAGGGGGCCTGGGAGCTTTCTTT	CASSQGGLGAFF
TRBJ2-7	.	TRBV24-1	.	TGTGCCACCAGTGATTTGAATGAGTCGAAGGGGGTTCAATTC	CATSDLNESKGVQF
TRBJ2-3	.	TRBV20-1	once	TGCAGTGCTTTTATCACAGATACGCAGTATTTT	CSAFITDTQYF
TRBJ2-1	.	TRBV11-2	.	TGTGCCAGCAGCTTAGATCGGCAGGGGCAGTTCTTC	CASSLDRQGQFF
TRBJ1-1	TRBD1	TRBV2	.	TGTGCCAGCTCCGGGACAGGGGCCACTGAAGCTTTCTTT	CASSGTGATEAFF
TRBJ1-3	.	TRBV13	.	TGTGCCAGCAGCCCCTGTCAGGGGTCTGGAAACACCATATATTTT	CASSPCQGSGNTIYF
TRBJ1-1	.	TRBV5-4	few	TGTGCCAGCAGCTGGGGGGGAGACACTGAAGCTTTCTTT	CASSWGGDTEAFF
TRBJ1-2	TRBD1	TRBV18	.	TGTGCCAGCTCGGAGGGACAGGGATCTTCCTATGGCTACACCTTC	CASSEGQGSSYGYTF
TRBJ1-3	TRBD1	TRBV19	.	TGTGCCAGTAGTATCCGACAGGGGCGAGCAAACACCATATATTTT	CASSIRQGRANTIYF
TRBJ2-1	.	TRBV5-6	.	TGTGCCAGCAGCTTCCAGGGGTTCCCTACATTAGAGCAGTTCTTC	CASSFQGFPTLEQFF
TRBJ1-6	.	TRBV6-1	.	TGTGCCAGCAGTGAAGCTCGGCGACAGACGAATTCACCCCTCCACTTT	CASSEARRQTNSPLHF
TRBJ1-2	TRBD1	TRBV4-2	.	TGTGCCAGCAGCCAAGTGACAGGGTATAATGGCTACACCTTC	CASSQVTGYNGYTF
TRBJ2-5	TRBD2	TRBV10-2	.	TGCGCCAGCAGTCATAGCGGGGGACAAGAGACCCAGTACTTC	CASSHSGGQETQYF
TRBJ2-5	.	TRBV2	.	TGTGCCAGCAGTGGTACGACAGGCCAAGAGACCCAGTACTTC	CASSGTTGQETQYF
TRBJ1-2	.	TRBV25-1	once	TGTGCCAGCAGTGCGGGTGATGGCTACACCTTC	CASSAGDGYTF
TRBJ1-1	TRBD1	TRBV7-9	few	TGTGCCAGCAGACTAGGACAGGGGCGGTATGAAGCTTTCTTT	CASRLGQGRYEAFF
TRBJ1-3	.	TRBV3-1/TRBV3-2	.	TGTGCCAGCAGCCAAGATCTAGTCTCTGGAAACACCATATATTTT	CASSQDLVSGNTIYF
TRBJ1-5	TRBD1	TRBV18	.	TGTGCCAGCTCCCAACAGGGGGTCTATAGCAATCAGCCCCAGCATTTT	CASSQQGVYSNQPQHF
TRBJ2-7	.	TRBV5-6	.	TGTGCCAGCAGCTTTGCCAGCTCCTACGAGCAGTACTTC	CASSFASSYEQYF
TRBJ1-2	TRBD1	TRBV19	.	TGTGCCAGTAGCGCCAGGGACAGCCCCGCCTATGGCTACACCTTC	CASSARDSPAYGYTF
TRBJ1-5	.	TRBV5-6	.	TGTGCCAGCAGCTTGGCAGGGGTAGACAATCAGCCCCAGCATTTT	CASSLAGVDNQPQHF
TRBJ1-1	.	TRBV4-1	.	TGCGCCAGCAGCCACCCGAGCGGTTTGAACACTGAAGCTTTCTTT	CASSHPSGLNTEAFF
TRBJ2-3	TRBD2	TRBV7-9	.	TGTGCCAGCAGTTCGAGCGGGGGGGTTTACACAGATACGCAGTATTTT	CASSSSGGVYTDTQYF
TRBJ1-2	TRBD1	TRBV12-5	.	TGTGCTAGTGGTTTGCCCTCATGGGACAGAAGGGGAGGCTACACCTTC	CASGLPSWDRRGGYTF
TRBJ2-7	.	TRBV27	.	TGTGCCAGCAGCCAAGGACTAGGGCAGGGGAGCGAGCAGTACTTC	CASSQGLGQGSEQYF
TRBJ1-1	.	TRBV19	.	TGTGCCAGTAGTATCACGGGGAACACTGAAGCTTTCTTT	CASSITGNTEAFF
TRBJ1-2	.	TRBV19	few	TGTGCCAGTAGTGTACAGGGCCCATCTAACTATGGCTACACCTTC	CASSVQGPSNYGYTF
TRBJ2-3	.	TRBV4-1	.	TGCGCCAGCAGCCAAGATGGGGGGTTCCCAGATACGCAGTATTTT	CASSQDGGFPDTQYF
TRBJ1-2	TRBD1	TRBV19	.	TGTGCCAGTAGTATACCCAGGACAGGCCAACGCCTCCGGGGCTACACCTTC	CASSIPRTGQRLRGYTF
TRBJ1-1	.	TRBV28	.	TGTGCCAGCAGTTTATGGGGGCGCGAAGCTTTCTTT	CASSLWGREAFF
TRBJ1-5	.	TRBV19	.	TGTGCCAGTAGTATGGGGGGGGATTTTCCCCAGCATTTT	CASSMGGDFPQHF
TRBJ1-6	.	TRBV27	.	TGTGCCAGCACCGGAGGGTCCTATAATTCACCCCTCCACTTT	CASTGGSYNSPLHF
TRBJ2-1	TRBD2	TRBV19	.	TGTGCCAGCAGCCCGGGACTAGCGGGGTTAGGGGGAGTTGATGAGCAGTTCTTC	CASSPGLAGLGGVDEQFF
TRBJ2-4	.	TRBV10-3	once	TGTGCCATCAGTAGCGGCAACGAAAACATTCAGTACTTC	CAISSGNENIQYF
TRBJ1-6	.	TRBV6-4	.	TGTGCCAGCCGGGGAAGGAGCTCCTATAATTCACCCCTCCACTTT	CASRGRSSYNSPLHF
TRBJ1-1	.	TRBV9	.	TGTGCCAGCAGCGCTCCCGGGGACACTGAAGCTTTCTTT	CASSAPGDTEAFF
TRBJ1-1	TRBD1	TRBV5-4	once	TGTGCCAGCAGCTTGGCCCAGATACAGGGGATCACTGAAGCTTTCTTT	CASSLAQIQGITEAFF
TRBJ1-3	.	TRBV19	.	TGTGCCAGTAGACAGGGTGAAACTGGAAACACCATATATTTT	CASRQGETGNTIYF
TRBJ1-1	.	TRBV7-9	.	TGTGCCAGCAGCGCCCAGTCCTTTACTGAAGCTTTCTTT	CASSAQSFTEAFF
TRBJ2-3	.	TRBV18	.	TGTGCCAGCTCACCGTTAGGGGGGGAAAGCACAGATACGCAGTATTTT	CASSPLGGESTDTQYF
TRBJ1-2	.	TRBV11-2	.	TGTGCCAGCAGCGTCGGGACGGACTACTTCTATGGCTACACCTTC	CASSVGTDYFYGYTF
TRBJ1-1	.	TRBV10-3	.	TGTGCCACAGGGCTGACAGGACGCAACACTGAAGCTTTCTTT	CATGLTGRNTEAFF
TRBJ1-5	.	TRBV6-5	.	TGTGCCAGCAGTTACCGGGAAGGAATCGGGCCCCAGCATTTT	CASSYREGIGPQHF
TRBJ1-5	TRBD1	TRBV2	.	TGTGCCAGCAGTATTACTGGACAGGGCCTCCTCCATTTT	CASSITGQGLLHF
TRBJ1-1	.	TRBV2	.	TGTGCCAGCAGTGAACTCCGGGAAGCTTTCTTT	CASSELREAFF
TRBJ2-7	TRBD1	TRBV27	.	TGTGCCAGCAGCGAAAAGACAGGGGGCTACACCTCCTACGAGCAGTACTTC	CASSEKTGGYTSYEQYF